One and the same sample provided the 6 T cell receptor beta chains below, sequenced in a study of T-cell reconstitution after alpha-beta-depleted transplantation in children. Preparation of the TCRbeta library was carried out with unique molecular identifiers. From the PCR reads, TCRdb called clonotypes with MiXCR, one entry per CDR3 protein. The table includes 440,000 or so distinct CDR3 sequences, 43% detected once. This material consisted of PBMCs, taken before TCRalphabeta/CD19-depleted stem cell transplant. These receptors all come from a girl under 10 years old with aplastic anemia, due to receive a stem cell transplant.

This clonotype was recorded at least ten times. Germline is not matched at one junction end, which may reflect a read error. V usage is TRBV7-7 and J usage is TRBJ2-7; 8 positions match TRBD1. The germline V gene encodes CDR1 SSHAT and CDR2 FNYEAQ (reference sequence). The CDR3 loop spans 14 amino acids. The CDR3 DNA follows: TGTGCTAGCAGCCTCCGGACAGGGTTTTCGGAGCAGTACTTC. Translated: CASSLRTGFSEQYF.

This clonotype showed up just a few times. V and J are TRBV27 and TRBJ2-5; no definite D call. V lost 4 bases to trimming and J lost 5 bases, with 14 bases between them. The V gene's germline CDR1 is MNHEY and CDR2 SMNVEV (reference sequence). The CDR3 sequence is 14 residues long. DNA of the CDR3: TGTGCCAGCAGTTGGGCTAGGTACTATGAGACCCAGTACTTC. It yields the protein CASSWARYYETQYF.

By sample share, this clonotype is medium-sized. J is TRBJ1-1 and V is TRBV27, with 7 positions matching TRBD1. Germline CDR1 reads MNHEY; CDR2 reads SMNVEV (reference sequence). CDR3 length: 15 amino acids. The V gene end was trimmed by 5 bases and the J gene end by 5 bases; junction bases not matched to a gene: 11. The CDR3 region has the DNA TGTGCCAGCAGTATTGGGAGGGGGCCCCAGACTGAAGCTTTCTTT. Its protein product is CASSIGRGPQTEAFF.

This clonotype was found once. The rearrangement uses TRBV20-1 and TRBJ1-6, with unresolved D. CDR3 length equals 14 residues. Germline V gene lookup returns CDR1 DFQATT and CDR2 SNEGSKA (reference sequence). The V and J ends lost 1 base and 7 bases respectively, with 11 bases between them. The CDR3 loop is CSARVEPGNSPLHF. The CDR3 DNA reads as TGCAGTGCTAGAGTTGAACCTGGAAATTCACCCCTCCACTTT.

The rearrangement joins TRBV7-9 to TRBJ2-7, with D possibly matching TRBD2 (6 bases). Trimming took off 2 bases at V and 4 bases at J, with 15 bases between the two ends. The CDR3 loop spans 15 amino acids. The germline V gene has CDR1 SEHNR and CDR2 FQNEAQ (reference sequence). In nucleotides, the CDR3 is TGTGCCAGCAGCTTACGGGCGGGACTCTATTACGAGCAGTACTTC. As protein: CASSLRAGLYYEQYF.

The gene calls are TRBV6-2 or TRBV6-3 and TRBJ2-2, with D perhaps TRBD2 (5 bases). The CDR3 has 16 residues. The V end was cut by 5 bases, the J end by 6 bases, with 19 bases between. Germline CDR1 reads MNHEY; CDR2 reads SVGEGT. Here the CDR3 DNA reads TGTGCCAGCAGTACCCCCGGGGAAGTGGTCCCCGGGGAGCTGTTTTTT. Translated: CASSTPGEVVPGELFF.